The sequence of this T cell receptor (beta chain) was determined in a study of control samples from healthy donors and cancer patients. The data were produced by immunoSEQ multiplex PCR, yet TCRdb's version contains in-frame clones alone and is incomplete. The sample has 65,000 to 90,000 clones, 70% to 90% seen once. Germline V lookup: CDR1 MNHEY, CDR2 SVGAGI. Trimming cost V 0 bases and J 5 bases, with 13 bases left between them. CDR3 size: 15 residues. The sequence was collected from a man aged 50-60 years in good health. Material: blood. V is TRBV6-5 and J is TRBJ2-5; TRBD1 might be the D (6 bases). The CDR3 is CASSYSSGTSETQYF. CDR3 nucleotide sequence: TGTGCCAGCAGTTACTCCTCAGGGACAAGTGAGACCCAGTACTTC.